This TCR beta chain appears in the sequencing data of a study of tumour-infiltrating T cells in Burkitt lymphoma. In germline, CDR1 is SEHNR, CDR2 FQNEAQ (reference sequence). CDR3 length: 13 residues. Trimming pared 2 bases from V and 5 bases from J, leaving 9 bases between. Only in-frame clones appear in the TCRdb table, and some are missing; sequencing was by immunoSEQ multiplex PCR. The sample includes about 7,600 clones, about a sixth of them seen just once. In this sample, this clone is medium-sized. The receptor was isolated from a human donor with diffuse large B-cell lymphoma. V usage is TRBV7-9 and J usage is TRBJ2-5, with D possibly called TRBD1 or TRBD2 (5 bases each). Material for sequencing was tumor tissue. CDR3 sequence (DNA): TGTGCCAGCAGCTTATCCAGGGACGAGACCCAGTACTTC. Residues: CASSLSRDETQYF.